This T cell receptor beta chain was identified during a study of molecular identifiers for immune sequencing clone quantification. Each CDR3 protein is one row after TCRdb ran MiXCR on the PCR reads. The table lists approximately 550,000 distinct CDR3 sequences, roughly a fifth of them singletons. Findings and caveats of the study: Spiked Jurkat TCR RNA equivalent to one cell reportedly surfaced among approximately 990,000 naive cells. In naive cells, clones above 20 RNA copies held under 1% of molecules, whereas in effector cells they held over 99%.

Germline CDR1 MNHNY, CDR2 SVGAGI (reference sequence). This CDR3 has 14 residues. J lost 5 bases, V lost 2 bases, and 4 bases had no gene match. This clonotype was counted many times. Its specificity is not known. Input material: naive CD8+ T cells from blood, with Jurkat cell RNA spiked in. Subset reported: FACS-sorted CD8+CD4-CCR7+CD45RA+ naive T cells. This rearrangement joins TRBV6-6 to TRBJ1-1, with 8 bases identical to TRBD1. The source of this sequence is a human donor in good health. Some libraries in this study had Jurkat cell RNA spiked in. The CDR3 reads CASSYLQGGTEAFF. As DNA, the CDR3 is TGTGCCAGCAGTTACCTACAGGGGGGTACTGAAGCTTTCTTT.